The entry below gives a single T cell receptor beta chain sequence along with its context. This entry comes from a study of OX40 agonist ivuxolimab in advanced cancers. Using immunoSEQ multiplex PCR, the repertoire was profiled, and TCRdb retains in-frame clones only, with some absent. Of about 33,000 clones listed, around nine tenths were seen once; the top ten hold roughly 28%. Trimming removed 0 bases from V and 3 bases from J, with 8 bases in between. The CDR3 runs 14 residues. Germline V gene lookup returns CDR1 LNHNV and CDR2 YYDKDF (reference sequence). The source material was CD4+ or CD8+ T cells sorted from blood, sampled in a trial of the OX40 agonist ivuxolimab. This clonotype was sampled from an adult with an advanced solid tumor such as melanoma, head and neck, liver or kidney cancer. V usage is TRBV15 and J usage is TRBJ1-2, with D tentatively TRBD1 (5 bases). The CDR3 sequence is CATSRDQGDYGYTF. The CDR3 DNA sequence: TGTGCCACCAGCAGAGATCAAGGGGACTATGGCTACACCTTC. The full variable domain, in which reference TRBV15 and TRBJ1-2 provide the parts outside the CDR3, is DAMVIQNPRYQVTQFGKPVTLSCSQTLNHNVMYWYQQKSSQAPKLLFHYYDKDFNNEADTPDNFQSRRPNTSFCFLDIRSPGLGDTAMYLCATSRDQGDYGYTFGSGTRLTVV.